This T cell receptor (beta chain) appears in the sequencing data of a study of blood T cell repertoires in COVID-19. Study-level information: Material from acute and convalescent COVID-19 was sourced from the United States, Italy and Spain. Sources were T cells, B-cell-depleted T cells, or PBMCs; the material itself was cDNA or gDNA.

Per germline, CDR1 SGHTS and CDR2 YDEGEE. The V segment lost 2 bases and the J segment 6 bases; nucleotides outside the gene matches: 2. The CDR3 length is 13 residues. Produced via immunoSEQ multiplex PCR; TCRdb's table is partial and in-frame only. The repertoire has around 170,000 clones, around 89% of them found once; the top ten carry 1.5% to 2%. This sequence was found in a man aged 18 to 30 who had recovered from COVID-19. The chain joins TRBV5-8 to TRBJ2-1; 7 nucleotides agree with TRBD1. The sequencing input was peripheral blood. CDR3 residues: CASSFSGGNEQFF. The CDR3 coding sequence is TGTGCCAGCAGCTTCTCAGGGGGCAATGAGCAGTTCTTC. Combining the CDR3 with reference TRBV5-8 and TRBJ2-1 gives the whole variable domain EAGVTQSPTHLIKTRGQQATLRCSPISGHTSVYWYQQALGLGLQFLLWYDEGEERNRGNFPPRFSGRQFPNYSSELNVNALELEDSALYLCASSFSGGNEQFFGPGTRLTVL.